These 28 T cell receptor beta chains were sequenced from one sample in a study of CD8+ T cells in alopecia areata. Following RNA extraction, reverse transcription yielded cDNA that acted as the sequencing template. Some clones are missing from TCRdb's copy, which holds only in-frame ones; the method was immunoSEQ multiplex PCR. The sample lists about 180,000 clones; about 63% were seen once. The sample in question was CD4+ T cells sorted from blood, obtained at week 0. Receptors originate from a human donor with alopecia areata.

This chain uses TRBV4-3 with TRBJ1-1; maybe TRBD1 (6 bases). Trimming took off 3 bases at V and 0 bases at J, with 11 bases between the two ends. The length of the CDR3 is 15 residues. Germline assignment: CDR1 LGHNA and CDR2 YSLEER. The CDR3, as DNA: TGCGCCAGCAGCCACAAAACAGGGCTGAACACTGAAGCTTTCTTT. Translated, it gives CASSHKTGLNTEAFF.

This chain links TRBV29-1 with TRBJ1-1; D is unclear. From germline, CDR1 is SQVTM and CDR2 ANQGSEA. The CDR3 runs 13 residues. Trimming removed 7 bases at V and 2 bases at J, with 14 bases between. The CDR3 DNA reads TGCAGCGCCAACGATATAGGTAACACTGAAGCTTTCTTT. Translated: CSANDIGNTEAFF.

This clone has a handful of counts. The chain carries TRBV4-3 and TRBJ2-7; D possibly corresponds to TRBD1 (5 bases). The ends were cut back, 5 bases at V and 7 bases at J, with 24 bases in the middle. Germline V lookup: CDR1 LGHNA, CDR2 YSLEER. CDR3 length: 16 amino acids. The CDR3 region is CASSKTYDSYFSEQYF. The CDR3 DNA sequence: TGCGCCAGCAGCAAAACCTACGACAGTTACTTTAGTGAGCAGTACTTC.

The table lists this clone with a few counts. The chain has TRBV7-2 and TRBJ2-3, with D perhaps matching TRBD2 (5 bases). The germline V gene encodes CDR1 SGHTA and CDR2 FQGNSA. The CDR3 has 15 residues. V was pared by 2 bases and J by 2 bases, with 11 bases between. The CDR3 region is CASSLFGLVTDTQYF. In DNA form, the CDR3 reads TGTGCCAGCAGCTTATTTGGACTTGTCACAGATACGCAGTATTTT.

DNA of the CDR3: TGCGCCAGCAGCCAAGCATGGCGGGGCACTGAAGCTTTCTTT. Its protein product is CASSQAWRGTEAFF. The chain is built from TRBV4-3 and TRBJ1-1; D is undetermined. The CDR3 is 14 amino acids. Per germline, CDR1 LGHNA and CDR2 YSLEER. V lost 1 base and J 4 bases, leaving 10 bases between the germline ends.

The V call is TRBV4-2, the J call TRBJ1-2; D not resolved. Germline V gene data show CDR1 as LGHNA and CDR2 as YNFKEQ. Trimming pared 1 base from V and 8 bases from J, leaving 20 bases between. This CDR3 is 16 amino acids long. The CDR3 DNA sequence: TGTGCCAGCAGCCAAGGGGCTCCGGGAACCACTATAGGCTACACCTTC. Its protein is CASSQGAPGTTIGYTF.

The chain is built from TRBV29-1 and TRBJ2-2, with a tentative D call TRBD2 (7 bases). CDR1 is SQVTM and CDR2 is ANQGSEA in the germline V gene. V lost 7 bases, J lost 0 bases, and 12 bases lay in between. The length of the CDR3 is 14 residues. The DNA for the CDR3 is TGCAGCGCCCGGGGGGCAACGAACACCGGGGAGCTGTTTTTT. Translating gives CSARGATNTGELFF.

The CDR3 reads CASSIRREAFF. CDR3 sequence (DNA): TGTGCCAGTAGTATACGCCGTGAAGCTTTCTTT. V usage is TRBV19 and J usage is TRBJ1-1, with D unclear. The V and J ends lost 2 bases and 7 bases respectively, with 5 bases between them. Per the germline V gene, CDR1 is LNHDA and CDR2 is SQIVND (reference sequence). CDR3 length equals 11 residues.

This clone showed up just a few times. The rearrangement uses TRBV30 and TRBJ1-2; no reliable D call. Trimming took 4 bases from V and 13 from J, leaving 22 bases between them. CDR3 size: 13 residues. The germline V gene has CDR1 GTSNPN and CDR2 SVGIG (reference sequence). CDR3 nucleotides: TGTGCCTGGACCCCTCCGGGCGGCTCCCGGGGCACCTTC. Encoded protein: CAWTPPGGSRGTF.

The chain has TRBV10-3 and TRBJ2-7; D is uncertain. Germline V gives CDR1 ENHRY, CDR2 SYGVKD. CDR3 size: 15 residues. V lost 4 bases and J 4 bases, leaving 17 bases between the germline ends. CDR3: CAISGEVEVGYEQYF. Written as DNA, the CDR3 is TGTGCCATCAGTGGAGAGGTGGAAGTTGGGTACGAGCAGTACTTC.

The chain uses TRBV30 and TRBJ1-5; D gene ambiguous. V dropped 0 bases and J dropped 5 bases, with 5 bases sitting between them. This CDR3 contains 12 residues. Germline V lookup: CDR1 GTSNPN, CDR2 SVGIG (reference sequence). This chain's CDR3 is CAWSVGDQPQHF. The CDR3 DNA follows: TGTGCCTGGAGTGTCGGTGATCAGCCCCAGCATTTT.

On this clone itself: The sample contains more than one DNA sequence encoding this CDR3. The gene calls are TRBV6-5 and TRBJ1-5; no clear D. Trimming stripped 4 bases from V and 4 bases from J, with 5 bases between. The germline V gene has CDR1 MNHEY and CDR2 SVGAGI. The CDR3 is 12 amino acids. CDR3 amino acids: CASSSGNQPQHF. The CDR3 DNA reads as TGTGCCAGCAGTTCGGGTAATCAGCCCCAGCATTTT.

V usage is TRBV13 and J usage is TRBJ1-1; 11 bases align to TRBD1. CDR1 and CDR2 (germline): PRHDT, FYEKMQ (reference sequence). The junction had 9 bases not matched to a gene; V was cut back by 5 bases and J by 1 base. The CDR3 is made up of 17 amino acids. The chain's CDR3 is CASSLKGTGGTNTEAFF. CDR3 nucleotides: TGTGCCAGCAGCCTAAAGGGGACAGGGGGAACGAACACTGAAGCTTTCTTT.

This sequence joins TRBV29-1 and TRBJ2-1; D is tentatively TRBD1 or TRBD2 (6 bases each). CDR3 length: 13 amino acids. The germline V and J ends were trimmed by 6 bases and 6 bases, with 15 bases remaining between them. Looked up from germline, CDR1 is SQVTM and CDR2 is ANQGSEA. CDR3 loop: CSVRDTPFNEQFF. Here the CDR3 DNA reads TGCAGCGTGCGGGACACCCCTTTCAATGAGCAGTTCTTC.

This sequence joins TRBV6-6 and TRBJ2-1, with unresolved D. CDR1 and CDR2 (germline): MNHNY, SVGAGI (reference sequence). The V and J ends lost 5 bases and 10 bases respectively, with 12 bases between them. The CDR3 loop spans 12 amino acids. CDR3 residues: CASSPDLKEQFF. CDR3 nucleotides: TGTGCCAGCAGTCCCGACTTAAAAGAGCAGTTCTTC.

This clone occurred a few times. The chain uses TRBV11-2 and TRBJ2-5; TRBD1 is a possible D gene (6 bases). Trimming pared 5 bases from V and 2 bases from J, leaving 15 bases between. Germline lookup yields CDR1 SGHAT and CDR2 FQNNGV. CDR3 size: 15 residues. CDR3 DNA sequence: TGTGCCAGCAGCCCCCCCGGCGGACAGCAAGAGACCCAGTACTTC. Residues: CASSPPGGQQETQYF.

The CDR3 coding sequence is TGTGCCAGCAGCTTATCGGCCCTACTAGCCAAAAACATTCAGTACTTC. Translation: CASSLSALLAKNIQYF. V usage is TRBV13 and J usage is TRBJ2-4; D not resolved. V was trimmed by 2 bases and J by 0 bases, leaving 11 bases between them. This CDR3 is 16 amino acids long. The germline V gene has CDR1 PRHDT and CDR2 FYEKMQ (reference sequence).

The chain joins TRBV4-3 to TRBJ2-2, with 11 bases lining up with TRBD2. The CDR3 is made up of 19 amino acids. The V and J ends lost 3 bases and 7 bases, in that order; junction bases with no gene match: 16. Germline CDR1 is LGHNA and CDR2 is YSLEER. The CDR3 region has the DNA TGCGCCAGCAGCCAGCAACCCAATAGCGGGGGGGCCGGTGGCGGGGAGCTGTTTTTT. Its translation is CASSQQPNSGGAGGGELFF.

The CDR3 region is CASSQGRGLTYEQYF. CDR3 sequence (DNA): TGCGCCAGCAGCCAAGGGAGGGGGTTAACCTACGAGCAGTACTTC. The genes are TRBV4-3 and TRBJ2-7; D is tentatively TRBD1 or TRBD2 (6 bases each). V was shortened by 1 base and J by 2 bases, with 12 bases between the two germline ends. The CDR3 totals 15 residues. Germline CDR1 is LGHNA and CDR2 is YSLEER.

The gene calls are TRBV18 and TRBJ2-5; maybe TRBD2 (5 bases). Germline V CDR1 and CDR2: KGHSH, LQKENI. This CDR3 contains 15 residues. Trimming took off 2 bases at V and 0 bases at J, with 10 bases between the two ends. The CDR3 region is CASSPRRGNQETQYF. CDR3 DNA sequence: TGTGCCAGCTCACCAAGGAGAGGGAACCAAGAGACCCAGTACTTC.

The chain uses TRBV5-1 and TRBJ1-3; no clear D gene. The CDR3 has 16 residues. Trimming cost V 6 bases and J 1 base, with 17 bases left between them. CDR1 is SGHRS and CDR2 is YFSETQ in the germline V gene. In nucleotides, the CDR3 is TGCGCCAGCACCACAAGCGGACGGACGTCTGGAAACACCATATATTTT. It encodes CASTTSGRTSGNTIYF.

This clone is a singleton in its sample. The chain carries TRBV27 and TRBJ1-6, with D unclear. V dropped 3 bases and J dropped 13 bases, with 13 bases sitting between them. This CDR3 has 13 residues. Germline V lookup: CDR1 MNHEY, CDR2 SMNVEV (reference sequence). The CDR3 bases are TGTGCCAGCAGTTTGGGTCGTGGGGTCCCCCTCCACTTT. Protein sequence: CASSLGRGVPLHF.

The genes are TRBV6-4 and TRBJ1-1; D may be TRBD1 (5 bases). Germline V gives CDR1 MRHNA, CDR2 SNTAGT. With 6 bases removed from V and 6 bases from J, the gap between germline ends came to 20 bases. The CDR3 spans 15 residues. Written as DNA, the CDR3 is TGTGCCAGCAGACAGGTCCCCCAGGCGGGCGCTGAAGCTTTCTTT. Residues: CASRQVPQAGAEAFF.

This chain connects TRBV12-2 to TRBJ1-2. TRBV12-2 is termed a pseudogene. This CDR3 spans 16 amino acids. The CDR3 nucleotides are TGTGCAAGTCGCTTCTGGGAAGACATTTCGAACTATGGCTACACCTTC. Translated, it gives CASRFWEDISNYGYTF.

The V call is TRBV7-7, the J call TRBJ2-5; a possible D gene is TRBD2 (6 bases). This CDR3 has 16 residues. From germline, CDR1 is SSHAT and CDR2 FNYEAQ (reference sequence). V gave up 5 bases and J gave up 4 bases, with 20 bases separating them. This chain's CDR3 is CASSPGLTVRGETQYF. The CDR3 DNA is TGTGCCAGCAGCCCGGGACTCACTGTTAGAGGAGAGACCCAGTACTTC.

The V gene is TRBV5-1, the J gene TRBJ2-5; no clear D gene. This CDR3 contains 13 residues. CDR1 is SGHRS, CDR2 YFSETQ, per germline. V shed 1 base and J shed 5 bases, with 9 bases lying between them. CDR3 in amino acids: CASSLKGSETQYF. CDR3 bases: TGCGCCAGCAGCTTGAAGGGATCGGAGACCCAGTACTTC.

This clone was seen a handful of times. The chain combines TRBV5-4 with TRBJ1-2, with D maybe TRBD1 (6 bases). Looked up from germline, CDR1 is SGHNT and CDR2 is YYREEE (reference sequence). Trimming pared 0 bases from V and 4 bases from J, leaving 10 bases between. The CDR3 is made up of 14 amino acids. The CDR3 nucleotides are TGTGCCAGCAGCTTGGGACAGGCCCTCTATGGCTACACCTTC. Protein: CASSLGQALYGYTF.

The chain links TRBV30 to TRBJ1-2; D unresolved. The germline V gene has CDR1 GTSNPN and CDR2 SVGIG (reference sequence). The CDR3 loop spans 12 amino acids. The germline V and J ends were trimmed by 4 bases and 5 bases, with 11 bases remaining between them. DNA of the CDR3: TGTGCCTGGACATTGTTTGAATATGGCTACACCTTC. This gives the protein CAWTLFEYGYTF.